The clone carrying this T cell receptor beta chain showed up just a few times. These data come from a study of response to subunit inactivated influenza vaccine. Each CDR3 protein gets one entry after TCRdb re-called the RT-PCR reads with MiXCR. The table records about 650,000 distinct CDR3 sequences, about 14% of them present only once. The CDR3 is 12 residues long. Trimming left V 6 bases short and J 15 bases short, with 17 bases between. This receptor was identified in a man aged 50 to 59 who received an inactivated influenza vaccine. The sequencing used PBMCs from blood, collected less than 15 days before vaccination. The chain joins TRBV12-3 or TRBV12-4 to TRBJ2-2; D gene uncertain. CDR3 in amino acids: CASRDSPGSVFF. The CDR3 region has the DNA TGTGCCAGCAGAGATAGCCCTGGTTCAGTGTTTTTT.